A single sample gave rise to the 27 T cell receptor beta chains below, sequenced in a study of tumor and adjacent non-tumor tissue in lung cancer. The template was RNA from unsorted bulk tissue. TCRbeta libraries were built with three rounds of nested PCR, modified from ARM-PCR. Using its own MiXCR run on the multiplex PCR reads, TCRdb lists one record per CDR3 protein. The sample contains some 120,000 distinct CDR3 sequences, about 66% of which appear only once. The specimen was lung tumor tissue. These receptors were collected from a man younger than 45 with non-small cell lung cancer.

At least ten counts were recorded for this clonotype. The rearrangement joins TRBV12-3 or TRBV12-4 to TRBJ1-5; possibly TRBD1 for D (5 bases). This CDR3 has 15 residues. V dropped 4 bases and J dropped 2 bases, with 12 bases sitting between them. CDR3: CASSSRARGNQPQHF. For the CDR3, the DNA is TGTGCCAGCAGTTCCCGGGCCAGGGGCAATCAGCCCCAGCATTTT.

This CDR3 is CSASGTGGFTTKAFF. In DNA form, the CDR3 reads TGCAGTGCTAGCGGGACAGGGGGTTTTACTACTAAAGCTTTCTTT. The chain has TRBV20-1 and TRBJ1-1; 11 bases match TRBD1. The CDR3 sequence is 15 residues long. Germline CDR1 DFQATT, CDR2 SNEGSKA (reference sequence). J gave up 9 bases and V 3 bases, and 12 bases lay outside the gene matches.

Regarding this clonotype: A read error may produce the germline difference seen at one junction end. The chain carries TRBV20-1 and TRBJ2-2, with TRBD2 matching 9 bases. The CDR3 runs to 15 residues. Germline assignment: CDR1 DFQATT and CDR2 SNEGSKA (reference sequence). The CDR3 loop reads CGARIAGANTGELFF. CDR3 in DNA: TGCGGTGCGAGGATAGCGGGAGCGAACACCGGGGAGCTGTTTTTT.

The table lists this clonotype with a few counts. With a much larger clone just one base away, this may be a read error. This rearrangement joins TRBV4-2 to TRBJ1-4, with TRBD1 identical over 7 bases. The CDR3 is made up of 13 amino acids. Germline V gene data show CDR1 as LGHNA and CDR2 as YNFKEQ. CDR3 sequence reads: CASSQDLERGLLF. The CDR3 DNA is TGTGCCAGCAGCCAAGATCTGGAGAGGGGGCTGCTTTTT.

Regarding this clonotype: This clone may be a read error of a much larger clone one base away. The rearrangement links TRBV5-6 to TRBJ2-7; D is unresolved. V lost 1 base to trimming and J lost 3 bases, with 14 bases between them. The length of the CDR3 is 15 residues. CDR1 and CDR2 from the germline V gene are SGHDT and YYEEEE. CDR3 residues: CASSLSMAQNYEQYF. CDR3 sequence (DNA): TGTGCCAGCAGCTTGTCAATGGCGCAAAACTACGAGCAGTACTTC.

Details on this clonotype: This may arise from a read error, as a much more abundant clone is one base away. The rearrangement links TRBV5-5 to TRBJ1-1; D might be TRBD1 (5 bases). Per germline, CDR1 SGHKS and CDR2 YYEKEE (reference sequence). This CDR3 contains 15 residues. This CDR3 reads CACSSRVVMNTEAFF. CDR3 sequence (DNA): TGTGCCTGCAGCTCCAGGGTCGTCATGAACACTGAAGCTTTCTTT.

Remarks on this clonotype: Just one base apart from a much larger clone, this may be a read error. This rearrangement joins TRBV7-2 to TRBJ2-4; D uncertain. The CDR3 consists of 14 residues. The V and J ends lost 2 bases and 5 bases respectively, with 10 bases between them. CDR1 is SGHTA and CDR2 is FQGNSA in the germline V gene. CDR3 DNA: TGTGCCAGCAGCTTAAAGGATAATCAAAACATTCAGTACTTC. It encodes CASSLKDNQNIQYF. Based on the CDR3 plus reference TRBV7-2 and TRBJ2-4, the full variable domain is GAGVSQSPSNKVTEKGKDVELRCDPISGHTALYWYRQSLGQGLEFLIYFQGNSAPDKSGLPSDRFSAERTGGSVSTLTIQRTQQEDSAVYLCASSLKDNQNIQYFGAGTRLSVL.

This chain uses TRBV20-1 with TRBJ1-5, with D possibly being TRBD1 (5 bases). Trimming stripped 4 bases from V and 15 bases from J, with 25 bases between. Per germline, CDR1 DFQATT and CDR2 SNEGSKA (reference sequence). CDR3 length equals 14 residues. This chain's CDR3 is CSANGGHLNQPWHF. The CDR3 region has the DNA TGCAGTGCTAATGGAGGACATCTCAATCAGCCCTGGCATTTT.

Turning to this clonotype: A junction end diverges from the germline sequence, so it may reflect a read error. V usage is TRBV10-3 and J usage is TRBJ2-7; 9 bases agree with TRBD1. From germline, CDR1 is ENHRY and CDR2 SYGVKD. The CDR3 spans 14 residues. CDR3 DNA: TGTGCCATCAGCCCCGGGACAGGGAGATACGAGCAATACTTC. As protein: CAISPGTGRYEQYF.

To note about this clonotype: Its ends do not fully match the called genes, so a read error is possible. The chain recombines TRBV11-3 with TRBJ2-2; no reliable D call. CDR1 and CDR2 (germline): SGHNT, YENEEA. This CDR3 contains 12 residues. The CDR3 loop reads CVSSYDAWELFF. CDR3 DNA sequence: TGTGTCAGCAGCTATGACGCCTGGGAGCTGTTTTTT.

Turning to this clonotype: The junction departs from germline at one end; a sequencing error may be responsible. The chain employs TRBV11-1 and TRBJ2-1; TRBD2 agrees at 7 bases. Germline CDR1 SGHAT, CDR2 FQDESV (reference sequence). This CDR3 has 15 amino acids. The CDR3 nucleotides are TGTGCCAGCAGCGTAACGGGAGGTATCTACAGTGAGCAGTTCTTC. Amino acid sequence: CASSVTGGIYSEQFF.

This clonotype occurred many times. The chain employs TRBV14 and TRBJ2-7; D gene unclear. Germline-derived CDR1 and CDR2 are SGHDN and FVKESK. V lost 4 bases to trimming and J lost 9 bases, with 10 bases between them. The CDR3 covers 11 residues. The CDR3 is CASSPAGWQYF. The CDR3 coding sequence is TGTGCCAGCAGCCCTGCCGGATGGCAGTACTTC.

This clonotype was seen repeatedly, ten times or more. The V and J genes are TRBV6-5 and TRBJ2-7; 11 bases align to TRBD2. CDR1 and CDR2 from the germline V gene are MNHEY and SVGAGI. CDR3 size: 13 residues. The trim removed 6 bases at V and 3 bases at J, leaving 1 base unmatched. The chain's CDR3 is CASRGTSGYEQYF. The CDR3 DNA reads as TGTGCCAGCAGGGGGACTAGCGGCTACGAGCAGTACTTC.

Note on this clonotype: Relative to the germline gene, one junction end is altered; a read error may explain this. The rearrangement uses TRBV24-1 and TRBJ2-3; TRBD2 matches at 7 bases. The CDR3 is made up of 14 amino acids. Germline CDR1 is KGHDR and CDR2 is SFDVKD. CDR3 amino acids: CATSGTTGTDTQYF. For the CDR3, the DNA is TGTGCAACCAGTGGGACTACCGGGACAGATACGCAGTATTTT.

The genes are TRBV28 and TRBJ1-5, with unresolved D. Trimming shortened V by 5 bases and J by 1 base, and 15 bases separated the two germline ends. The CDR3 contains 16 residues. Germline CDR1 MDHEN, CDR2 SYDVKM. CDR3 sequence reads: CASSEVGSGSNQPQHF. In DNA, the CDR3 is TGTGCCAGCAGTGAAGTGGGTTCGGGGAGCAATCAGCCCCAGCATTTT.

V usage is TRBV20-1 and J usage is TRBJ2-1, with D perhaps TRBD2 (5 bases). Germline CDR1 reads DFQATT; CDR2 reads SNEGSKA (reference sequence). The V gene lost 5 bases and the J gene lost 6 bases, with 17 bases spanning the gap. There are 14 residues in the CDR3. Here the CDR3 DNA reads TGCAGTGCTGCTACCGGACTCTCATGCAATGAGCAGTTCTTC. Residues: CSAATGLSCNEQFF.

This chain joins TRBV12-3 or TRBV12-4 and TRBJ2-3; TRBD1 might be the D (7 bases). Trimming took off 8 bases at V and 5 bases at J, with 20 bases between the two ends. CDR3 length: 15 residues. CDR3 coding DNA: TGTGCCAGCGACGATCTAGCAGGGGGGCAAGATACGCAGTATTTT. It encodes CASDDLAGGQDTQYF.

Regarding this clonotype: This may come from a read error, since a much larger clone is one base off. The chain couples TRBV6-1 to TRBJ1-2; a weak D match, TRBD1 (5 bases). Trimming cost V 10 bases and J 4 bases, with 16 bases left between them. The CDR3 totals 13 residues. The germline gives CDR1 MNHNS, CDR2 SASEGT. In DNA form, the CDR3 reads TGTGCCATCAAGACAGTATCCGGCTATGGCTACACCTTC. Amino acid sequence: CAIKTVSGYGYTF.

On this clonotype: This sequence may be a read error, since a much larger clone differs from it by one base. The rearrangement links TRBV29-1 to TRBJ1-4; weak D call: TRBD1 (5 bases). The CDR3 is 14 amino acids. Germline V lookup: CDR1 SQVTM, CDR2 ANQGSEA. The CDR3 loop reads CGVEGSLWGEKLFF. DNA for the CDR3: TGCGGCGTTGAGGGGAGCCTTTGGGGCGAAAAACTGTTTTTT.

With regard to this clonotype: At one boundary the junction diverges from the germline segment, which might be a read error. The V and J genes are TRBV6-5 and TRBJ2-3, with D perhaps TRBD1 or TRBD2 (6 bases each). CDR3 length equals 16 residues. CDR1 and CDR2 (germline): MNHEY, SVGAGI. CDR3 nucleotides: TGTGCCAGCGGTTCGGGGGACACCCGGGGTACAGATACCCAGTATTTT. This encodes CASGSGDTRGTDTQYF.

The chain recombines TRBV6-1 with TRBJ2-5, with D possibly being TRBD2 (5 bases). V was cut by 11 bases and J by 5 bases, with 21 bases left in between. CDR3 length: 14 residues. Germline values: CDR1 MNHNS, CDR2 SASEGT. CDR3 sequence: CAGSEDPGEETQYF. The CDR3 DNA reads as TGTGCCGGTAGTGAAGATCCCGGGGAGGAGACCCAGTACTTC.

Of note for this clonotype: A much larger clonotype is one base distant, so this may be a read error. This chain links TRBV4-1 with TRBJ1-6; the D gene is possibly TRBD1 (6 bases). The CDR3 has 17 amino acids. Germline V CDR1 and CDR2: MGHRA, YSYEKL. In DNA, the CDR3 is TGCGCCAGCAGCCAAGTGGAAAGGGGGATCGGTAATTCACTCCTCCACTTT. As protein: CASSQVERGIGNSLLHF.

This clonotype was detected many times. DNA for the CDR3: TGTGCCATCAGTGATCGGAATTCCTACGAGCAGTACTTC. Its protein product is CAISDRNSYEQYF. The chain has TRBV10-3 and TRBJ2-7; D is undetermined. The CDR3 totals 13 residues. V was cut by 3 bases and J by 1 base, with 7 bases left in between. Germline lookup yields CDR1 ENHRY and CDR2 SYGVKD.

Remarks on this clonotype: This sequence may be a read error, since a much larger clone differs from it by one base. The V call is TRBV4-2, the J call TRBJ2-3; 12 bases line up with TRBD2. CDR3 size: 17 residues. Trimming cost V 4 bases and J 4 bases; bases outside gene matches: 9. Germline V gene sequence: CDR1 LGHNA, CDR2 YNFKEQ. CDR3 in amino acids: CASSRPSSGGGADTQYF. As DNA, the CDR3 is TGTGCCAGCAGCCGCCCCTCTAGCGGGGGGGGAGCAGATACGCAGTATTTT.

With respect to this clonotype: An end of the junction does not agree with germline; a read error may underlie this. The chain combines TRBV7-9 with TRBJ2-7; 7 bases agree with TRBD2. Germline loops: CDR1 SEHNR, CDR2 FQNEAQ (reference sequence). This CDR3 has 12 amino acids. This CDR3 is CASSPRAGELDF. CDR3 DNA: TGTGCCAGCAGCCCTAGGGCGGGAGAGCTGGACTTC.

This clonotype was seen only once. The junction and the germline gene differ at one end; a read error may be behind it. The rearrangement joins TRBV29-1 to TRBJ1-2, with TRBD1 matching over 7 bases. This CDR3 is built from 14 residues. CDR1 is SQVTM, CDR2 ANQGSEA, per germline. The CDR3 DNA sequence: TGCATCGTCGCCCGGGACAGCCTAAACTACGGCTACACCTTC. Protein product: CIVARDSLNYGYTF.

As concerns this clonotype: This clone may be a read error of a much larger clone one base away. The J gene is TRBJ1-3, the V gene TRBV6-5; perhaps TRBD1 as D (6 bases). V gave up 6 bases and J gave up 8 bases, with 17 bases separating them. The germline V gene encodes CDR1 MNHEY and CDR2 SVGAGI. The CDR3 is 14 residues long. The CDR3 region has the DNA TGTGCCAGCAGAACAGGGAGTTTAACAGACACCATATATTTT. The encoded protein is CASRTGSLTDTIYF.